This TCR beta chain was sequenced for a study of cytomegalovirus exposure and HLA in healthy donors. A multiplex PCR was run with 60 Vbeta primers and 13 Jbeta primers. Per the original methods: There were 70 million to 95 million unique TCR beta chains by a later count, and approximately 10 million of them were shared. Profiling relied on immunoSEQ multiplex PCR, and the TCRdb table lists in-frame clones only, not all of them. The V and J calls and clone size come from that table; D and trimming were worked out from the DNA. The profile shows fewer than 350,000 clones, roughly 90% of them singletons. With regard to this clone: The antigen is undetermined.

Study observations and caveats: A highly shared variant cluster was judged a likely technical artifact.

Sequenced input: PBMCs. The TCR originated in a woman aged 18-30 years in good health and CMV-seronegative.

The chain's CDR3 is CASSEGVYGYTF. For the CDR3, the DNA is TGTGCCAGCAGCGAGGGGGTTTATGGCTACACCTTC. This chain links TRBV5-8 with TRBJ1-2, with a possible D match to TRBD1 (6 bases). CDR3 length: 12 residues. Germline-derived CDR1 and CDR2 are SGHTS and YDEGEE. Trimming removed 4 bases from V and 5 bases from J, with 9 bases in between. Filled out from reference TRBV5-8 and TRBJ1-2, the complete variable domain reads EAGVTQSPTHLIKTRGQQATLRCSPISGHTSVYWYQQALGLGLQFLLWYDEGEERNRGNFPPRFSGRQFPNYSSELNVNALELEDSALYLCASSEGVYGYTFGSGTRLTVV.